This is a list of T cell receptor beta chains from one sample in a study of STAT3 mutations in large granular lymphocyte leukemia. TCRdb keeps only in-frame clones here, not all; method: immunoSEQ multiplex PCR. Of over 9,000 clones in the sample, 85% to 90% were seen once. The sample consisted of peripheral blood mononuclear cells. These receptors all come from a man older than 75 with T-cell large granular lymphocyte leukemia. Some clones in this sample may be carry-over from other donors' samples. CDR3s include the opening cysteine and the closing phenylalanine or tryptophan. The D gene is left open where the match is weak. Not all rows give a size; the values are once, few, many and, for expanded clones, a class.

D | J | size | V | CDR3 | DNA
TRBD1 | TRBJ2-7 | . | TRBV5-1 | CASSPGQGSYEQYF | TGCGCCAGCAGCCCCGGACAGGGGTCCTACGAGCAGTACTTC
. | TRBJ1-4 | . | TRBV5-4 | CASSFRGLATNEKLFF | TGTGCCAGCAGCTTTCGGGGGCTCGCAACTAATGAAAAACTGTTTTTT
. | TRBJ2-3 | . | TRBV2 | CASSGGPGAPQYF | TGTGCCAGCAGTGGGGGTCCCGGGGCCCCGCAGTATTTT
TRBD1 | TRBJ2-7 | . | TRBV5-6 | CASGHRGNEQYF | TGTGCCAGCGGTCACAGGGGGAACGAGCAGTACTTC
TRBD1 | TRBJ1-4 | . | TRBV18 | CASSPQGTELGKLFF | TGTGCCAGCTCGCCCCAAGGGACAGAGCTAGGGAAACTGTTTTTT
. | TRBJ1-2 | . | TRBV10-1 | CASSEFPGSYGYTF | TGCGCCAGCAGTGAGTTCCCGGGGAGCTATGGCTACACCTTC
TRBD1 | TRBJ2-7 | . | TRBV27 | CASSSPSTGTYEQYF | TGTGCCAGCAGTTCCCCTTCGACAGGGACCTACGAGCAGTACTTC
. | TRBJ1-1 | . | TRBV4-3 | CASSQSAGTREAFF | TGCGCCAGCAGCCAATCGGCCGGGACGAGGGAAGCTTTCTTT
. | TRBJ1-4 | . | TRBV19 | CASKGGLGNEKLFF | TGTGCCAGTAAAGGCGGACTTGGAAATGAAAAACTGTTTTTT
. | TRBJ1-6 | few | TRBV10-3 | CAISVEGAAPGSPLHF | TGTGCCATCAGTGTGGAGGGTGCCGCACCCGGGTCACCCCTCCACTTT
TRBD2 | TRBJ2-3 | . | TRBV7-2 | CASSPGGSTDTQYF | TGTGCCAGCAGCCCGGGGGGGAGCACAGATACGCAGTATTTT
. | TRBJ2-1 | . | TRBV5-5 | CASSFGWRNEQFF | TGTGCCAGCAGCTTCGGGTGGAGGAATGAGCAGTTCTTC
. | TRBJ2-7 | . | TRBV18 | CASSPGAGNEQYF | TGTGCCAGCTCACCCGGGGCCGGGAACGAGCAGTACTTC
. | TRBJ2-7 | . | TRBV5-1 | CASSLGSTARNNAYEQYF | TGCGCCAGCAGCTTGGGTAGCACCGCCAGGAACAATGCCTACGAGCAGTACTTC
. | TRBJ1-5 | . | TRBV30 | CAWSGGDNQPQHF | TGTGCCTGGAGTGGAGGGGACAATCAGCCCCAGCATTTT
. | TRBJ2-3 | . | TRBV5-1 | CASSPRQPTDTQYF | TGCGCCAGCAGCCCACGACAACCGACAGATACGCAGTATTTT
. | TRBJ2-3 | . | TRBV4-3 | CASSPGTDTQYF | TGCGCCAGCAGCCCAGGGACAGATACGCAGTATTTT
. | TRBJ2-7 | . | TRBV6-5 | CASSRSVWDSYEQYF | TGTGCCAGCAGCCGCTCCGTGTGGGACTCCTACGAGCAGTACTTC
. | TRBJ2-5 | . | TRBV6-5 | CASLQRPGETQYF | TGTGCCAGCTTACAGAGACCAGGGGAGACCCAGTACTTC
. | TRBJ2-7 | . | TRBV5-1 | CASSLVQGRTYEQYF | TGCGCCAGCAGCTTGGTGCAGGGAAGAACCTACGAGCAGTACTTC